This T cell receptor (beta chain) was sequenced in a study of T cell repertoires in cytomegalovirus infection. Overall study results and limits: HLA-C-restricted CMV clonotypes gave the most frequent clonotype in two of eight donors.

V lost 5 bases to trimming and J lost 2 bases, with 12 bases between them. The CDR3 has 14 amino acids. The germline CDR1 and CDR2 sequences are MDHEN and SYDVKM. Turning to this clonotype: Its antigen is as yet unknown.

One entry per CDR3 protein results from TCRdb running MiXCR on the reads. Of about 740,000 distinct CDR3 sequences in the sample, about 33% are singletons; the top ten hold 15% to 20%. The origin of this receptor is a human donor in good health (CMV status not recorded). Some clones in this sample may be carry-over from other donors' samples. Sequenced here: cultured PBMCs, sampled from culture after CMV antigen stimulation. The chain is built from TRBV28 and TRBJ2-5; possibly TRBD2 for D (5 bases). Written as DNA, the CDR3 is TGTGCCAGCAGTAGCGGAACTAAACAAGAGACCCAGTACTTC. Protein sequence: CASSSGTKQETQYF.